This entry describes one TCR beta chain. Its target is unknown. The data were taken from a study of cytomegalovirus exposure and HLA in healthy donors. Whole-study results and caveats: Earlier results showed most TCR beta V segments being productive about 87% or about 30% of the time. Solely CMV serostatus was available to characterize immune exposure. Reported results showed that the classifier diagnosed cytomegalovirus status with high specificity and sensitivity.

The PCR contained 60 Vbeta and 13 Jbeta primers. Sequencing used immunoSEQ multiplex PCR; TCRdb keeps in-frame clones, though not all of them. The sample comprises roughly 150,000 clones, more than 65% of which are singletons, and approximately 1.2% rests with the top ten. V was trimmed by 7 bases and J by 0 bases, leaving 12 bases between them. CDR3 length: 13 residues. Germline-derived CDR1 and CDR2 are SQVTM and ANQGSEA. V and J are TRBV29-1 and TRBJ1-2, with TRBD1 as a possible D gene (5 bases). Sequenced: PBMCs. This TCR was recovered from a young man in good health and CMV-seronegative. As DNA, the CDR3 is TGCAGCGCCAGTACAGGATCTAACTATGGCTACACCTTC. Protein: CSASTGSNYGYTF.